The rows below give T cell receptor beta chains drawn from one sample of a study of Ad26.COV2.S vaccination and SARS-CoV-2 variants. Repertoires were generated with immunoSEQ multiplex PCR, while TCRdb's copy carries only in-frame clones and drops some. This table has around 450,000 clones, more than 75% appearing once. Sample: peripheral blood, taken in a trial of Ad26.COV2.S vaccine versus placebo. These receptors came from a person between 18 and 59 years old who received the Ad26.COV2.S COVID-19 vaccine or a placebo. Both conserved end residues are part of each CDR3. Each record gives: clone size, J gene, V gene, CDR3 protein. Clone size is given for some rows only: seen once, a few or many times, or a class if the clone is expanded.

NA,TRBJ1-4,TRBV5-1,CASRALGQPNEKLFF
NA,TRBJ1-3,TRBV9,CASSTTGARSGNTIYF
NA,TRBJ1-1,TRBV5-1,CASSVSGGGNTEAFF
NA,TRBJ2-3,TRBV6-4,CASSSGRSSTDTQYF
NA,TRBJ2-5,TRBV7-8,CASSRGRTGQETQYF
NA,TRBJ1-2,TRBV6-4,CASIEDGTNYGYTF
NA,TRBJ2-3,TRBV5-1,CASSLRRTDTQYF
NA,TRBJ1-6,TRBV27,CASSLGGGSLYSPLHF
NA,TRBJ1-5,TRBV18,CASSPPGGVSQPQHF
NA,TRBJ1-1,TRBV18,CASQTGVNTEAFF
NA,TRBJ2-3,TRBV19,CASSISGSWADTQYF
NA,TRBJ2-1,TRBV19,CASSILGQGVNEQFF
NA,TRBJ2-5,TRBV5-8,CASSPGTIRETQYF
NA,TRBJ1-1,TRBV7-8,CASSSRGVPEAFF
NA,TRBJ2-7,TRBV4-3,CASSQDATGTIQYF
NA,TRBJ2-1,TRBV2,CASSQTSGGHNEQFF
NA,TRBJ2-3,TRBV6-4,CASSLDRGSTDTQYF
NA,TRBJ1-2,TRBV28,CASSRGQAPGGYTF
NA,TRBJ1-3,TRBV28,CASSFYSSGNTIYF
NA,TRBJ2-3,TRBV7-2,CASSLEGRTDTQYF
once,TRBJ2-3,TRBV7-7,CASSISSGGGTDTQYF
NA,TRBJ2-3,TRBV7-3,CASSLSTGVTDTQYF
NA,TRBJ2-5,TRBV30,CAWSAYRGGTPETQYF
NA,TRBJ1-2,TRBV29-1,CSVEMRINYGYTF
NA,TRBJ1-5,TRBV27,CASSLRGNQPQHF
NA,TRBJ2-5,TRBV3-1/TRBV3-2,CASSRQTATQETQYF
NA,TRBJ1-1,TRBV12-3/TRBV12-4,CASSLTENTEAFF
NA,TRBJ2-1,TRBV5-6,CASSLGGSSYNEQFF